A few counts support the clone carrying this T cell receptor (beta chain). Its target is unknown. This record belongs to a study of early T cells in non-severe SARS-CoV-2 infection. The CDR3 runs to 14 residues. Trimming shortened V by 1 base and J by 4 bases, and 8 bases separated the two germline ends. Overall study results and limits: Matches to VDJdb favored anti-spike CD8 responses and missed private and CD4 specificities.

Researchers attached unique molecular identifiers to individual cDNA molecules. TCRdb called the 5' RACE reads again in MiXCR, with one record for every CDR3 protein. The sample records fewer than 85,000 distinct CDR3 sequences, about 16% being singletons. This receptor was obtained from an adult who was a healthcare worker with PCR-confirmed SARS-CoV-2 infection or an uninfected control (not recorded which). The chain links TRBV12-3 or TRBV12-4 to TRBJ1-5, with unresolved D. Source material: whole blood. The CDR3 coding sequence is TGTGCCAGCAGTTTAGTTATGGGGAATCAGCCCCAGCATTTT. Residues: CASSLVMGNQPQHF.